One and the same sample provided the 15 T cell receptor beta chains below, sequenced in a study of blood T cell repertoires in COVID-19. Assay: immunoSEQ multiplex PCR; the TCRdb copy retains only in-frame clones and omits some. The table records roughly 250,000 clones, approximately 83% of them present only once. The sample was PBMCs or T cells enriched from blood (not recorded which). Receptors were obtained from a woman under 40 who had recovered from COVID-19.

This chain connects TRBV24-1 to TRBJ2-5; maybe TRBD1 (5 bases). Germline V lookup: CDR1 KGHDR, CDR2 SFDVKD. The CDR3 has 14 amino acids. The V gene lost 6 bases and the J gene lost 2 bases, with 12 bases spanning the gap. The CDR3 sequence: CATSQPTAQETQYF. Here the CDR3 DNA reads TGTGCCACCAGTCAACCGACAGCACAAGAGACCCAGTACTTC.

This clone occurred once. The chain recombines TRBV11-2 with TRBJ2-7; TRBD1 matches at 10 bases. Germline CDR1 is SGHAT and CDR2 is FQNNGV. The ends lost 5 bases at V and 3 bases at J; junction bases unmatched: 7. The CDR3 consists of 15 residues. In DNA form, the CDR3 reads TGTGCCAGCAGCCCGCGGACAGGGGGGGTCTACGAGCAGTACTTC. It yields the protein CASSPRTGGVYEQYF.

V is TRBV15 and J is TRBJ2-2, with a tentative D call TRBD2 (5 bases). This CDR3 is built from 15 residues. CDR1 is LNHNV, CDR2 YYDKDF, per germline (reference sequence). The ends were cut back, 3 bases at V and 7 bases at J, with 15 bases in the middle. The chain's CDR3 is CATSSTGPGNGELFF. The CDR3 DNA is TGTGCCACCAGCAGCACCGGGCCGGGGAACGGGGAGCTGTTTTTT.

The chain has TRBV3-1 (or the pseudogene TRBV3-2) and TRBJ2-1; 14 nucleotides match TRBD2. Trimming took 4 bases from V and 7 from J; bases not matched to a gene: 3. The CDR3 sequence is 15 residues long. Per germline, CDR1 LGHDT and CDR2 YNNKEL (reference sequence). This chain's CDR3 is CASSRTSGGWNEQFF. In DNA form, the CDR3 reads TGTGCCAGCAGCCGGACTAGCGGGGGGTGGAATGAGCAGTTCTTC.

The chain employs TRBV18 and TRBJ2-5; D gene ambiguous. The CDR3 is 13 amino acids. Germline values: CDR1 KGHSH, CDR2 LQKENI. The ends were cut back, 0 bases at V and 4 bases at J, with 6 bases in the middle. The chain's CDR3 is CASSPPERETQYF. Written as DNA, the CDR3 is TGTGCCAGCTCACCACCGGAGAGAGAGACCCAGTACTTC.

J is TRBJ1-2 and V is TRBV7-9; 8 bases map to TRBD1. This CDR3 contains 15 residues. Germline loops: CDR1 SEHNR, CDR2 FQNEAQ (reference sequence). V shed 2 bases, J shed 4 bases, and the junction held 6 bases outside the gene matches. CDR3 nucleotide sequence: TGTGCCAGCAGCTTAACAGGGGGGCACTCCTATGGCTACACCTTC. Residues: CASSLTGGHSYGYTF.

In regard to this clone: This could be a read error, since a much larger clone is one nucleotide away. The chain employs TRBV6-4 and TRBJ2-3, with 11 bases that match TRBD2. J was trimmed by 1 base and V by 3 bases; bases with no gene match: 0. Looked up from germline, CDR1 is MRHNA and CDR2 is SNTAGT. The CDR3 sequence is 15 residues long. CDR3 protein: CASSETSGGTDTQYF. The CDR3 DNA reads TGTGCCAGCAGTGAGACTAGCGGGGGCACAGATACGCAGTATTTT.

The rearrangement joins TRBV4-1 to TRBJ2-2; TRBD1 aligns across 7 bases. The V segment lost 4 bases and the J segment 1 base; nucleotides outside the gene matches: 3. In germline, CDR1 is MGHRA, CDR2 YSYEKL. The CDR3 has 15 amino acids. As DNA, the CDR3 is TGCGCCAGCAGCCCTCGGGACAGGAACACCGGGGAGCTGTTTTTT. It yields the protein CASSPRDRNTGELFF.

The rearrangement joins TRBV7-2 to TRBJ2-7; D remains unclear. V was shortened by 4 bases and J by 4 bases, with 11 bases between the two germline ends. CDR3 length: 13 residues. Germline lookup yields CDR1 SGHTA and CDR2 FQGNSA. Written as DNA, the CDR3 is TGTGCCAGCAGCTCGTTATCCGGGTACGAGCAGTACTTC. It translates to CASSSLSGYEQYF.

This rearrangement joins TRBV30 to TRBJ1-1; D possibly corresponds to TRBD1 (5 bases). This CDR3 is 14 amino acids long. With 0 bases removed from V and 4 bases from J, the gap between germline ends came to 12 bases. CDR1 and CDR2 (germline): GTSNPN, SVGIG (reference sequence). CDR3 DNA sequence: TGTGCCTGGAGTGTACCCAGGGCCGCCACTGAAGCTTTCTTT. Its translation: CAWSVPRAATEAFF.

This clone has ten or more counts. The chain is built from TRBV29-1 and TRBJ1-2, with D unresolved. With 3 bases removed from V and 8 bases from J, the gap between germline ends came to 10 bases. This CDR3 has 11 residues. CDR1 SQVTM and CDR2 ANQGSEA come from the germline V gene. The CDR3 is CSVELVSGYTF. The DNA for the CDR3 is TGCAGCGTTGAGTTAGTATCCGGCTACACCTTC. Full variable domain (missing parts from reference TRBV29-1 and TRBJ1-2): SAVISQKPSRDICQRGTSLTIQCQVDSQVTMMFWYRQQPGQSLTLIATANQGSEATYESGFVIDKFPISRPNLTFSTLTVSNMSPEDSSIYLCSVELVSGYTFGSGTRLTVV.

The chain is built from TRBV4-1 and TRBJ1-3; D is unclear. Trimming shortened V by 0 bases and J by 0 bases, and 18 bases separated the two germline ends. Germline-derived CDR1 and CDR2 are MGHRA and YSYEKL. The CDR3 sequence is 19 residues long. This CDR3 is CASSQDLGLTTPSGNTIYF. The CDR3 DNA reads TGCGCCAGCAGCCAAGATTTGGGCCTGACAACACCCTCTGGAAACACCATATATTTT.

The V call is TRBV27, the J call TRBJ1-2; D uncertain. The V and J ends lost 0 bases and 3 bases respectively, with 8 bases between them. Germline V gene lookup returns CDR1 MNHEY and CDR2 SMNVEV (reference sequence). The CDR3 runs to 14 residues. This CDR3 reads CASSLSRRDYGYTF. CDR3 DNA: TGTGCCAGCAGTTTATCGAGAAGAGACTATGGCTACACCTTC.

The rearrangement joins TRBV2 to TRBJ1-1; D is ambiguous. V gave up 4 bases and J gave up 0 bases, with 6 bases separating them. The CDR3 extends over 13 amino acids. Germline CDR1 and CDR2: SNHLY and FYNNEI. CDR3 bases: TGTGCCAGCAGTGCAGGCATGAACACTGAAGCTTTCTTT. Residues: CASSAGMNTEAFF.

The chain recombines TRBV6-1 with TRBJ2-5; TRBD2 matches at 10 bases. After removal of 2 bases from V and 5 bases from J, the junction contained 11 bases not matched to a gene. Germline lookup yields CDR1 MNHNS and CDR2 SASEGT. This CDR3 spans 17 amino acids. The CDR3 reads CASSETPRLAGGETQYF. CDR3 in DNA: TGTGCCAGCAGTGAAACGCCCCGGTTAGCGGGAGGCGAGACCCAGTACTTC.